The rows below give T cell receptor beta chains drawn from one sample of a study of CD8 T cells in Susac syndrome. A single record per CDR3 protein comes from TCRdb applying MiXCR to the immunoSEQ multiplex PCR reads. The sample has some 99,000 distinct CDR3 sequences; 85% to 95% are singletons. Specimen: CD4+ T cells from PBMCs. Source of these receptors: a human donor with Susac syndrome. Each CDR3 is given with its conserved first and last residue. D genes are given only for firm matches. Only part of the rows carry a size: once, few, many, or a class if the clone is expanded.

J: TRBJ1-5; V: TRBV30; D: -; size: -; length: 15; CDR3: CAWSVRGISNQPQHF; DNA: TGTGCCTGGAGCGTCAGGGGAATTAGCAATCAGCCCCAGCATTTT
J: TRBJ1-2; V: TRBV19; D: -; size: once; length: 12; CDR3: CASRMPNYGYTF; DNA: TGTGCCAGTAGGATGCCTAACTATGGCTACACCTTC
J: TRBJ1-2; V: TRBV25-1; D: -; size: -; length: 14; CDR3: CASSGPGQFYGYTF; DNA: TGTGCCAGCAGTGGCCCGGGGCAGTTCTATGGCTACACCTTC
J: TRBJ1-1; V: TRBV30; D: -; size: few; length: 13; CDR3: CAWSPGSGTEAFF; DNA: TGTGCCTGGAGTCCAGGGAGCGGCACTGAAGCTTTCTTT
J: TRBJ1-1; V: TRBV6-5; D: TRBD1; size: once; length: 15; CDR3: CASRRDSRNKAEAFF; DNA: TGTGCCAGCAGAAGGGACAGTCGGAATAAGGCTGAAGCTTTCTTT
J: TRBJ1-5; V: TRBV16; D: -; size: -; length: 13; CDR3: CASSHGGDQPQHF; DNA: TGTGCCAGCAGCCATGGGGGGGATCAGCCCCAGCATTTT
J: TRBJ1-2; V: TRBV6-5; D: TRBD1; size: -; length: 14; CDR3: CASRSTGGAYGYTF; DNA: TGTGCCAGCAGATCGACAGGGGGCGCGTATGGCTACACCTTC
J: TRBJ1-1; V: TRBV29-1; D: -; size: -; length: 11; CDR3: CSAGRDTEAFF; DNA: TGCAGCGCGGGGAGGGACACTGAAGCTTTCTTT
J: TRBJ1-5; V: TRBV20-1; D: TRBD1; size: -; length: 13; CDR3: CSARQGLVQPQHF; DNA: TGCAGTGCTCGACAGGGCCTGGTTCAGCCCCAGCATTTT
J: TRBJ1-1; V: TRBV9; D: -; size: -; length: 13; CDR3: CASSQQANTEAFF; DNA: TGTGCCAGCAGCCAACAGGCTAACACTGAAGCTTTCTTT
J: TRBJ1-2; V: TRBV7-2; D: -; size: -; length: 14; CDR3: CASSRGALNYGYTF; DNA: TGTGCCAGCAGCCGGGGGGCTTTGAACTATGGCTACACCTTC
J: TRBJ1-1; V: TRBV12-3/TRBV12-4; D: TRBD1; size: few; length: 14; CDR3: CASSQGQGNTEAFF; DNA: TGTGCCAGCAGTCAAGGACAGGGGAATACTGAAGCTTTCTTT
J: TRBJ1-6; V: TRBV4-1; D: -; size: few; length: 15; CDR3: CASTAPAEINSPLHF; DNA: TGCGCCAGCACGGCCCCGGCGGAAATTAATTCACCCCTCCACTTT
J: TRBJ1-1; V: TRBV27; D: -; size: once; length: 13; CDR3: CASSVGWAVEAFF; DNA: TGTGCCAGCAGTGTTGGGTGGGCAGTTGAAGCTTTCTTT
J: TRBJ2-7; V: TRBV7-2; D: TRBD2; size: -; length: 14; CDR3: CASTAPAGGYEQYF; DNA: TGTGCCAGCACCGCACCAGCGGGGGGGTACGAGCAGTACTTC
J: TRBJ2-2; V: TRBV7-2; D: -; size: -; length: 13; CDR3: CASSLKIAGELFF; DNA: TGTGCCAGCAGCCTCAAAATAGCCGGGGAGCTGTTTTTT
J: TRBJ2-7; V: TRBV21-1; D: -; size: -; length: 13; CDR3: CASSKVHPGQQYF; DNA: TGTGCCAGCAGCAAAGTCCATCCCGGGCAGCAGTACTTC
J: TRBJ2-7; V: TRBV7-9; D: -; size: -; length: 15; CDR3: CASSLAEGGIDEQYF; DNA: TGTGCCAGCAGCTTAGCGGAGGGGGGGATCGACGAGCAGTACTTC